The rows below give T cell receptor beta chains drawn from one sample of a study of radiotherapy plus CTLA-4 blockade in lung cancer. Using immunoSEQ multiplex PCR, the repertoire was profiled, and TCRdb retains in-frame clones only, with some absent. The sample carries fewer than 75,000 clones, around nine tenths recorded once. Sequenced here: peripheral blood, sampled from a patient treated with radiotherapy plus ipilimumab. Every receptor here comes from a human donor with non-small cell lung cancer that progressed on radiotherapy plus ipilimumab. The conserved cysteine and the conserved F or W are not part of the CDR3 here. Fields, in order: clone size, J gene, V gene, CDR3 protein. The size entry is marked missing in some rows and otherwise reads once, few, many or a size class.

clone_size: .; j_call: TRBJ2-7; v_call: TRBV19; cdr3_aa: ASSIVQGDVAYEQY
clone_size: .; j_call: TRBJ1-1; v_call: TRBV6-5; cdr3_aa: ASSFGQTNTEAF
clone_size: .; j_call: TRBJ2-3; v_call: TRBV30; cdr3_aa: AWSAGTSPQY
clone_size: .; j_call: TRBJ2-1; v_call: TRBV28; cdr3_aa: ASSPTGTPSRNEQF
clone_size: .; j_call: TRBJ2-3; v_call: TRBV4-1; cdr3_aa: ASSQVSGAGGTDTQY
clone_size: once; j_call: TRBJ2-5; v_call: TRBV4-2; cdr3_aa: ASSQGSGQLQETQY
clone_size: .; j_call: TRBJ2-3; v_call: TRBV15; cdr3_aa: ATSTDQRGPVRY
clone_size: .; j_call: TRBJ2-6; v_call: TRBV7-9; cdr3_aa: ASSSSGANVLT
clone_size: .; j_call: TRBJ2-6; v_call: TRBV6-1; cdr3_aa: ASSDQVGGRRTSGANVLT
clone_size: few; j_call: TRBJ1-2; v_call: TRBV2; cdr3_aa: ASSPKQGNYGYT
clone_size: .; j_call: TRBJ2-7; v_call: TRBV6-1; cdr3_aa: ASRRGEIDGEQY
clone_size: .; j_call: TRBJ2-2; v_call: TRBV6-1; cdr3_aa: ASTGTATIYGELF
clone_size: .; j_call: TRBJ2-1; v_call: TRBV7-9; cdr3_aa: ASSLGQGPYNEQF
clone_size: .; j_call: TRBJ2-5; v_call: TRBV29-1; cdr3_aa: SVDDSRGETQY
clone_size: .; j_call: TRBJ2-7; v_call: TRBV18; cdr3_aa: ASCKDRAYEQY
clone_size: .; j_call: TRBJ2-7; v_call: TRBV10-2; cdr3_aa: ATYGTNEQY
clone_size: .; j_call: TRBJ2-1; v_call: TRBV9; cdr3_aa: ASSPDPGQSSSYNEQF
clone_size: .; j_call: TRBJ2-3; v_call: TRBV29-1; cdr3_aa: SAIDGITDTQY
clone_size: once; j_call: TRBJ2-1; v_call: TRBV30; cdr3_aa: AWRALAGGYNEQF
clone_size: few; j_call: TRBJ2-3; v_call: TRBV27; cdr3_aa: ASSLLLNRGFADTQY
clone_size: .; j_call: TRBJ1-4; v_call: TRBV28; cdr3_aa: ASRPQGYEKLF
clone_size: once; j_call: TRBJ2-6; v_call: TRBV2; cdr3_aa: ASSPRPGANVLT
clone_size: .; j_call: TRBJ2-7; v_call: TRBV2; cdr3_aa: ASKVSAGGYEQY
clone_size: .; j_call: TRBJ1-1; v_call: TRBV12-5; cdr3_aa: ASGFSPGVNTEAF
clone_size: many; j_call: TRBJ2-1; v_call: TRBV9; cdr3_aa: ASSVEGNNEQF
clone_size: .; j_call: TRBJ1-2; v_call: TRBV29-1; cdr3_aa: SVDPAPPNYGYT
clone_size: .; j_call: TRBJ2-2; v_call: TRBV7-8; cdr3_aa: ASSFGLTSGTGELF
clone_size: .; j_call: TRBJ1-1; v_call: TRBV5-4; cdr3_aa: ASSLGSRSGTEAF
clone_size: .; j_call: TRBJ2-2; v_call: TRBV5-5; cdr3_aa: ASSFSGRANTGELF
clone_size: few; j_call: TRBJ1-3; v_call: TRBV6-1; cdr3_aa: ASSEYRIVDKGNTIY
clone_size: .; j_call: TRBJ2-2; v_call: TRBV7-3; cdr3_aa: ASSLPLLAGGGGELF
clone_size: .; j_call: TRBJ2-5; v_call: TRBV28; cdr3_aa: ASSPLGQAMETQY
clone_size: few; j_call: TRBJ1-5; v_call: TRBV5-4; cdr3_aa: ASSQDRVQPQH
clone_size: .; j_call: TRBJ2-7; v_call: TRBV6-1; cdr3_aa: ASSDQGISYEQY
clone_size: .; j_call: TRBJ1-1; v_call: TRBV5-1; cdr3_aa: ASSVDSRNTEAF
clone_size: .; j_call: TRBJ2-3; v_call: TRBV6-1; cdr3_aa: ASSESSDTQY
clone_size: .; j_call: TRBJ2-3; v_call: TRBV30; cdr3_aa: AWTPKARYVPY
clone_size: .; j_call: TRBJ2-1; v_call: TRBV11-2; cdr3_aa: ASSSHLGGNEQF
clone_size: .; j_call: TRBJ2-1; v_call: TRBV27; cdr3_aa: ASWGQGTYNEQF
clone_size: .; j_call: TRBJ1-3; v_call: TRBV25-1; cdr3_aa: ASSESTGFGNTIY
clone_size: .; j_call: TRBJ2-3; v_call: TRBV4-1; cdr3_aa: ASSHATLTGKDTQY
clone_size: .; j_call: TRBJ1-5; v_call: TRBV7-8; cdr3_aa: ASSLARGGQPQH
clone_size: .; j_call: TRBJ1-1; v_call: TRBV5-1; cdr3_aa: ASSLAATVNTEAF
clone_size: .; j_call: TRBJ2-3; v_call: TRBV11-2; cdr3_aa: ASSSGGTDTQY
clone_size: .; j_call: TRBJ1-2; v_call: TRBV28; cdr3_aa: ASSLWIGGDYGYT
clone_size: .; j_call: TRBJ2-7; v_call: TRBV6-5; cdr3_aa: ASSYSRLASYEQY
clone_size: .; j_call: TRBJ2-1; v_call: TRBV20-1; cdr3_aa: SAIGVNEQF
clone_size: .; j_call: TRBJ2-3; v_call: TRBV9; cdr3_aa: ASSAGQITDTQY
clone_size: once; j_call: TRBJ2-3; v_call: TRBV28; cdr3_aa: ASSFRDRGDTQY
clone_size: .; j_call: TRBJ2-5; v_call: TRBV19; cdr3_aa: ASSMLGVETQY
clone_size: .; j_call: TRBJ1-1; v_call: TRBV7-6; cdr3_aa: ASSVGQENTEAF
clone_size: .; j_call: TRBJ1-2; v_call: TRBV5-4; cdr3_aa: ASSPGTGNSNYGYT
clone_size: once; j_call: TRBJ2-5; v_call: TRBV5-4; cdr3_aa: ASKQAGGQETQY
clone_size: .; j_call: TRBJ1-5; v_call: TRBV6-5; cdr3_aa: ASSYRASNQPQH
clone_size: .; j_call: TRBJ2-1; v_call: TRBV28; cdr3_aa: ASSTDIYNEQF